This entry is about one T cell receptor beta chain. Reverse transcription of 0.5 to 1 ug RNA was performed with random hexamers. Each CDR3 protein is one row after TCRdb ran MiXCR on the immunoSEQ multiplex PCR reads. The sample records about 300,000 distinct CDR3 sequences, around nine tenths being singletons. This specimen comes from a study of CD8 T cells in Susac syndrome. The sample comprised CD8+ T cells from PBMCs. This TCR was sampled from a human donor with multiple sclerosis.

Here the CDR3 reads CASSFLALAANEQFF. As DNA, the CDR3 is TGTGCCAGCAGTTTTCTCGCGCTAGCGGCGAATGAGCAGTTCTTC. This chain joins TRBV28 and TRBJ2-1, with 7 bases that match TRBD2. The ends lost 3 bases at V and 7 bases at J; junction bases unmatched: 9. CDR3 size: 15 residues. The germline V gene has CDR1 MDHEN and CDR2 SYDVKM.